The 17 T cell receptor beta chains in this list originate from one sample, sequenced in a study of blood T cell repertoires in COVID-19. Produced via immunoSEQ multiplex PCR; TCRdb's table is partial and in-frame only. This repertoire shows a few hundred thousand clones, 90% found once; its top ten account for 1.2%. Sequencing was carried out using PBMCs or T cells enriched from blood (not recorded which). The source of these receptors is a man aged 30 to 45 who had recovered from COVID-19.

This sequence joins TRBV18 and TRBJ1-1, with D perhaps matching TRBD1 (5 bases). Germline assignment: CDR1 KGHSH and CDR2 LQKENI. The CDR3 loop spans 15 amino acids. V lost 2 bases and J 5 bases, leaving 15 bases between the germline ends. DNA for the CDR3: TGTGCCAGCTCACCAAATCCATCAGGGAATACTGAAGCTTTCTTT. This encodes CASSPNPSGNTEAFF.

The chain links TRBV7-2 to TRBJ1-2; 10 nucleotides line up with TRBD1. The trim removed 3 bases at V and 8 bases at J, leaving 6 bases unmatched. From germline, CDR1 is SGHTA and CDR2 FQGNSA. This CDR3 contains 14 residues. The CDR3 sequence: CASSFRQGAGGYTF. As DNA, the CDR3 is TGTGCCAGCAGCTTTAGACAGGGGGCAGGGGGCTACACCTTC.

The count of this clone is one. This rearrangement joins TRBV13 to TRBJ2-3; 8 positions match TRBD2. Germline-derived CDR1 and CDR2 are PRHDT and FYEKMQ (reference sequence). The V gene end was trimmed by 1 base and the J gene end by 3 bases; junction bases not matched to a gene: 12. The CDR3 is 18 residues long. For the CDR3, the DNA is TGTGCCAGCAGCTTAGTCACTAGCGGAGTCCCCCGGACAGATACGCAGTATTTT. Its protein is CASSLVTSGVPRTDTQYF. The variable domain in full, with the rest retrieved from reference TRBV13 and TRBJ2-3, is AAGVIQSPRHLIKEKRETATLKCYPIPRHDTVYWYQQGPGQDPQFLISFYEKMQSDKGSIPDRFSAQQFSDYHSELNMSSLELGDSALYFCASSLVTSGVPRTDTQYFGPGTRLTVL.

A single count supports this clone. The chain combines TRBV24-1 with TRBJ1-5; D is undetermined. Trimming stripped 2 bases from V and 6 bases from J, with 16 bases between. The CDR3 loop spans 16 amino acids. The germline V gene encodes CDR1 KGHDR and CDR2 SFDVKD. CDR3 sequence (DNA): TGTGCCACCAGTGATTCGGGCGGGGTAGGACGTCAGCCCCAGCATTTT. Protein: CATSDSGGVGRQPQHF.

The chain carries TRBV19 and TRBJ1-2; 10 bases line up with TRBD1. J gave up 7 bases and V 5 bases, and 7 bases lay outside the gene matches. Germline-derived CDR1 and CDR2 are LNHDA and SQIVND (reference sequence). The CDR3 loop spans 14 amino acids. The CDR3 DNA sequence: TGTGCCAGTAGTGTGACAGGGGGCGAGGTTGGCTACACCTTC. Translating gives CASSVTGGEVGYTF.

This rearrangement joins TRBV4-3 to TRBJ1-5; TRBD1 is a possible D gene (5 bases). The CDR3 runs 16 residues. V was trimmed by 0 bases and J by 3 bases, leaving 12 bases between them. CDR1 and CDR2 from the germline V gene are LGHNA and YSLEER. This chain's CDR3 is CASSQDRGSDNQPQHF. The CDR3, as DNA: TGCGCCAGCAGCCAAGATAGGGGTAGTGACAATCAGCCCCAGCATTTT.

The rearrangement uses TRBV2 and TRBJ2-7, with 11 bases identical to TRBD1. The CDR3 is 12 residues long. Germline assignment: CDR1 SNHLY and CDR2 FYNNEI. V dropped 8 bases and J dropped 4; count of bases not matched to a gene: 1. CDR3 protein: CASRDRGYEQYF. The DNA of the CDR3 is TGTGCCAGCCGGGACAGGGGGTACGAGCAGTACTTC.

DNA for the CDR3: TGTGCCAGCAGTAAACAGGGTTATAATTCACCCCTCCACTTT. The encoded protein is CASSKQGYNSPLHF. V gene TRBV27 combines with J gene TRBJ1-6, with TRBD1 as a possible D gene (6 bases). The CDR3 contains 14 residues. V was pared by 5 bases and J by 4 bases, with 9 bases between. Germline V gene data show CDR1 as MNHEY and CDR2 as SMNVEV (reference sequence).

J is TRBJ1-5 and V is TRBV12-3 or TRBV12-4; D call uncertain. This CDR3 has 13 amino acids. V lost 5 bases to trimming and J lost 0 bases, with 5 bases between them. This chain's CDR3 is CASSQASNQPQHF. In nucleotides, the CDR3 is TGTGCCAGCAGTCAGGCTAGCAATCAGCCCCAGCATTTT.

The chain combines TRBV3-1 (or the pseudogene TRBV3-2) with TRBJ1-1, with D hard to call. CDR1 and CDR2 from the germline V gene are LGHDT and YNNKEL (reference sequence). This CDR3 spans 16 amino acids. V lost 0 bases to trimming and J lost 4 bases, with 15 bases between them. The CDR3 loop reads CASSQEVGGPSTEAFF. The DNA of the CDR3 is TGTGCCAGCAGCCAAGAAGTTGGTGGCCCCAGCACTGAAGCTTTCTTT.

J is TRBJ1-2 and V is TRBV10-3; a weak D match, TRBD1 (5 bases). The V gene's germline CDR1 is ENHRY and CDR2 SYGVKD. V lost 0 bases and J 0 bases, leaving 14 bases between the germline ends. This CDR3 has 17 residues. CDR3 coding DNA: TGTGCCATCAGTGAGTCAGCGTTAAGGGGCACTAACTATGGCTACACCTTC. It yields the protein CAISESALRGTNYGYTF.

V and J are TRBV28 and TRBJ2-2; D not resolved. With 2 bases removed from V and 1 base from J, the gap between germline ends came to 5 bases. Germline V gene lookup returns CDR1 MDHEN and CDR2 SYDVKM. The length of the CDR3 is 14 residues. The DNA for the CDR3 is TGTGCCAGCAGTTTAGTAGAGAACACCGGGGAGCTGTTTTTT. The encoded protein is CASSLVENTGELFF. The full variable domain, rest sourced from reference TRBV28 and TRBJ2-2, is DVKVTQSSRYLVKRTGEKVFLECVQDMDHENMFWYRQDPGLGLRLIYFSYDVKMKEKGDIPEGYSVSREKKERFSLILESASTNQTSMYLCASSLVENTGELFFGEGSRLTVL.

This clone was recorded at least ten times. The rearrangement links TRBV9 to TRBJ2-1; 9 positions agree with TRBD2. Germline V lookup: CDR1 SGDLS, CDR2 YYNGEE. This CDR3 is built from 15 residues. The V gene end was trimmed by 4 bases and the J gene end by 2 bases; junction bases not matched to a gene: 4. The CDR3, as DNA: TGTGCCAGCAGCCCGACTAGCGGCGCCTACAATGAGCAGTTCTTC. It specifies CASSPTSGAYNEQFF.

V is TRBV19 and J is TRBJ2-3; TRBD2 matches at 9 bases. Germline CDR1 reads LNHDA; CDR2 reads SQIVND (reference sequence). J lost 5 bases, V lost 3 bases, and 3 bases had no gene match. CDR3 length: 14 residues. CDR3 sequence (DNA): TGTGCCAGTAGTATTAGCGGGGGAGGAGATACGCAGTATTTT. Encoded protein: CASSISGGGDTQYF.

The V gene is TRBV19, the J gene TRBJ2-1, with D tentatively TRBD2 (6 bases). The V end lost 7 bases, the J end lost 7 bases, and 20 bases lay between the germline ends. The CDR3 covers 15 residues. Per germline, CDR1 LNHDA and CDR2 SQIVND (reference sequence). The CDR3 region has the DNA TGTGCCAGTAACTCTCCTATTGCGGGGAGGAATGAGCAGTTCTTC. Its protein is CASNSPIAGRNEQFF.

CDR3 coding DNA: TGTGCCAGCAGTAAGACAGGCCAAAACTCCTACGAGCAGTACTTC. Amino acid sequence: CASSKTGQNSYEQYF. The chain uses TRBV7-6 and TRBJ2-7, with a tentative D call TRBD1 (6 bases). V was shortened by 6 bases and J by 0 bases, with 15 bases between the two germline ends. This CDR3 contains 15 residues. Germline loops: CDR1 SGHVS, CDR2 FNYEAQ.

This rearrangement joins TRBV11-2 to TRBJ2-3, with TRBD1 identical over 9 bases. CDR1 is SGHAT and CDR2 is FQNNGV in the germline V gene. CDR3 length: 15 residues. V lost 5 bases to trimming and J lost 0 bases; unmatched junction nucleotides: 3. The CDR3 sequence is CASSRTGGSTDTQYF. Here the CDR3 DNA reads TGTGCCAGCAGCCGAACAGGGGGCAGCACAGATACGCAGTATTTT.